One sample yielded the 28 T cell receptor beta chains listed below, sequenced in a study of shared clonotypes between healthy human individuals. Using immunoSEQ multiplex PCR, the repertoire was profiled, and TCRdb retains in-frame clones only, with some absent. The table lists approximately 400,000 clones, 96% of them singletons. The sample was memory CD8+ T cells sorted from blood. Subset described: CD45RO+ cells pooled with CCR7-negative TemRA cells. The origin of the receptors is a man aged 25 to 40 in good health.

The chain combines TRBV28 with TRBJ2-7; D may be TRBD2 (5 bases). The germline V gene has CDR1 MDHEN and CDR2 SYDVKM. Between the trimmed V and J ends, which lost 6 bases and 4 bases, there was a span of 10 bases. This CDR3 has 12 amino acids. CDR3 sequence: CASSRTDYEQYF. The CDR3 bases are TGTGCCAGCAGCCGGACTGATTACGAGCAGTACTTC. Variable domain in full (rest from reference TRBV28 and TRBJ2-7): DVKVTQSSRYLVKRTGEKVFLECVQDMDHENMFWYRQDPGLGLRLIYFSYDVKMKEKGDIPEGYSVSREKKERFSLILESASTNQTSMYLCASSRTDYEQYFGPGTRLTVT.

V and J are TRBV7-4 and TRBJ2-7, with 7 bases that match TRBD1. The CDR3 contains 15 residues. Germline V lookup: CDR1 SGHVT, CDR2 SQSDAQ. V dropped 1 base and J dropped 2; count of bases not matched to a gene: 5. The CDR3 loop is CASSLGWDSTYEQYF. In DNA, the CDR3 is TGTGCCAGCAGCTTAGGGTGGGACAGCACCTACGAGCAGTACTTC.

This clone was seen a single time. The chain joins TRBV18 to TRBJ2-7; the D is unclear. This CDR3 spans 14 amino acids. The V end was cut by 3 bases, the J end by 2 bases, with 11 bases between. CDR1 is KGHSH and CDR2 is LQKENI in the germline V gene. In DNA form, the CDR3 reads TGTGCCAGCTCACCTTTGGACCTCCCCTACGAGCAGTACTTC. It encodes CASSPLDLPYEQYF.

This chain's CDR3 is CASSLAGKGTQYF. The CDR3, as DNA: TGCGCCAGCAGCTTGGCAGGGAAGGGGACCCAGTACTTC. The rearrangement uses TRBV5-1 and TRBJ2-5, with D tentatively TRBD1 (5 bases). Trimming removed 0 bases from V and 7 bases from J, with 10 bases in between. In germline, CDR1 is SGHRS, CDR2 YFSETQ. This CDR3 contains 13 residues.

The V call is TRBV2, the J call TRBJ2-3, with 10 bases aligning to TRBD2. The junction had 13 bases not matched to a gene; V was cut back by 5 bases and J by 2 bases. Per germline, CDR1 SNHLY and CDR2 FYNNEI. The CDR3 runs 18 residues. The CDR3 bases are TGTGCCAGCAGTCTACGGAGCGGGAGGGCCGGTTCCACAGATACGCAGTATTTT. Its protein product is CASSLRSGRAGSTDTQYF.

This clone was detected a few times. The same CDR3 also results from other DNA sequences found in this sample. The chain has TRBV5-6 and TRBJ2-5; no reliable D call. Trimming shortened V by 0 bases and J by 4 bases, and 1 base separated the two germline ends. This CDR3 is 11 amino acids long. Germline CDR1 reads SGHDT; CDR2 reads YYEEEE. CDR3: CASSLAETQYF. DNA for the CDR3: TGTGCCAGCAGCTTGGCAGAGACCCAGTACTTC.

The chain uses TRBV6-5 and TRBJ2-1; 7 positions agree with TRBD2. Germline V gene lookup returns CDR1 MNHEY and CDR2 SVGAGI. V shed 4 bases, J shed 6 bases, and the junction held 9 bases outside the gene matches. The CDR3 length is 15 residues. CDR3 bases: TGTGCCAGCAGTTCGGGCTGGTCTAGCGGCAATGAGCAGTTCTTC. It specifies CASSSGWSSGNEQFF.

The chain joins TRBV7-8 to TRBJ1-1; D unclear. Trimming stripped 5 bases from V and 0 bases from J, with 7 bases between. CDR1 and CDR2 (germline): SGHVS, FQNEAQ. CDR3 length: 13 residues. The CDR3 spells CASSLRLNTEAFF. The CDR3 coding sequence is TGTGCCAGCAGCCTTCGGCTGAACACTGAAGCTTTCTTT.

This chain connects TRBV28 to TRBJ2-5, with D possibly being TRBD2 (6 bases). The CDR3 has 14 amino acids. Between the trimmed V and J ends, which lost 3 bases and 4 bases, there was a span of 12 bases. The germline V gene encodes CDR1 MDHEN and CDR2 SYDVKM. CDR3 sequence reads: CASSLGGPRETQYF. The CDR3 DNA is TGTGCCAGCAGTTTGGGAGGTCCTAGAGAGACCCAGTACTTC.

V and J are TRBV9 and TRBJ2-3; 14 bases fit TRBD2. From germline, CDR1 is SGDLS and CDR2 YYNGEE. V lost 2 bases to trimming and J lost 4 bases; unmatched junction nucleotides: 6. This CDR3 spans 17 amino acids. CDR3 sequence (DNA): TGTGCCAGCAGCGTTGGGACTAGCGGGAGTCTGGCAGATACGCAGTATTTT. It codes for CASSVGTSGSLADTQYF. The complete variable domain, with remaining parts taken from reference TRBV9 and TRBJ2-3, reads DSGVTQTPKHLITATGQRVTLRCSPRSGDLSVYWYQQSLDQGLQFLIQYYNGEERAKGNILERFSAQQFPDLHSELNLSSLELGDSALYFCASSVGTSGSLADTQYFGPGTRLTVL.

The chain joins TRBV6-1 to TRBJ2-5; D is unresolved. The V and J ends lost 4 bases and 4 bases respectively, with 10 bases between them. Per the germline V gene, CDR1 is MNHNS and CDR2 is SASEGT. The CDR3 is 13 amino acids. The chain's CDR3 is CASSVLPGETQYF. For the CDR3, the DNA is TGTGCCAGCAGTGTCTTACCGGGAGAGACCCAGTACTTC.

The chain links TRBV9 to TRBJ1-3; perhaps TRBD1 as D (6 bases). The CDR3 spans 16 residues. V lost 3 bases and J lost 0, with 13 bases in between. CDR1 is SGDLS and CDR2 is YYNGEE in the germline V gene. CDR3 DNA sequence: TGTGCCAGCAGCGAGGGGGGCCCTCGCTCTGGAAACACCATATATTTT. It encodes CASSEGGPRSGNTIYF.

This chain links TRBV7-8 with TRBJ2-1; D unresolved. The V and J ends lost 2 bases and 4 bases respectively, with 9 bases between them. CDR1 and CDR2 (germline): SGHVS, FQNEAQ. The CDR3 consists of 14 residues. The CDR3 protein is CASSLRGQYNEQFF. Here the CDR3 DNA reads TGTGCCAGCAGCTTAAGAGGCCAGTACAATGAGCAGTTCTTC.

The rearrangement links TRBV27 to TRBJ2-1; 8 bases are shared with TRBD2. The CDR3 runs 15 residues. The V gene end was trimmed by 6 bases and the J gene end by 0 bases; junction bases not matched to a gene: 4. Germline loops: CDR1 MNHEY, CDR2 SMNVEV (reference sequence). The CDR3 is CASSILADSYNEQFF. CDR3 nucleotides: TGTGCCAGCAGCATACTAGCGGACTCCTACAATGAGCAGTTCTTC.

In this sample, this clone turned up once. The chain couples TRBV5-8 to TRBJ2-5; D might be TRBD1 (5 bases). Germline values: CDR1 SGHTS, CDR2 YDEGEE. The CDR3 runs 14 residues. Trimming took 0 bases from V and 5 from J, leaving 11 bases between them. In DNA form, the CDR3 reads TGTGCCAGCAGCTTGGAAGGGGTTCGGGAGACCCAGTACTTC. Translated: CASSLEGVRETQYF.

CDR3 sequence: CAWSGQGNSPLHF. For the CDR3, the DNA is TGTGCCTGGAGTGGACAGGGAAATTCACCCCTCCACTTT. The chain is built from TRBV30 and TRBJ1-6; the match to TRBD1 covers 7 bases. CDR3 length: 13 amino acids. From germline, CDR1 is GTSNPN and CDR2 SVGIG (reference sequence). V dropped 1 base and J dropped 7; count of bases not matched to a gene: 1.

This sequence joins TRBV7-8 and TRBJ1-4; 7 nucleotides agree with TRBD1. The CDR3 has 17 amino acids. Unmatched junction bases numbered 9, after V lost 3 bases and J lost 2 bases. The germline V gene has CDR1 SGHVS and CDR2 FQNEAQ. The chain's CDR3 is CASSLTGYDGTNEKLFF. CDR3 DNA sequence: TGTGCCAGCAGCTTGACAGGGTACGACGGGACTAATGAAAAACTGTTTTTT. The variable domain in full, with the rest retrieved from reference TRBV7-8 and TRBJ1-4, is GAGVSQSPRYKVAKRGQDVALRCDPISGHVSLFWYQQALGQGPEFLTYFQNEAQLDKSGLPSDRFFAERPEGSVSTLKIQRTQQEDSAVYLCASSLTGYDGTNEKLFFGSGTQLSVL.

This chain links TRBV7-2 with TRBJ1-5, with D unclear. The CDR3 runs to 14 residues. V was trimmed by 5 bases and J by 0 bases, leaving 8 bases between them. Germline CDR1 SGHTA, CDR2 FQGNSA. CDR3 coding DNA: TGTGCCAGCAGCGAGTTGGATAGCAATCAGCCCCAGCATTTT. It specifies CASSELDSNQPQHF. Variable domain in full (rest from reference TRBV7-2 and TRBJ1-5): GAGVSQSPSNKVTEKGKDVELRCDPISGHTALYWYRQSLGQGLEFLIYFQGNSAPDKSGLPSDRFSAERTGGSVSTLTIQRTQQEDSAVYLCASSELDSNQPQHFGDGTRLSIL.

For this clone: The sample holds other DNA sequences that translate to the same CDR3. The chain recombines TRBV28 with TRBJ1-2; the D is unclear. The CDR3 is made up of 13 amino acids. Germline CDR1 and CDR2: MDHEN and SYDVKM. V gave up 2 bases and J gave up 0 bases, with 4 bases separating them. CDR3 region: CASSLTANYGYTF. The CDR3 coding sequence is TGTGCCAGCAGTTTAACAGCTAACTATGGCTACACCTTC.

The chain recombines TRBV6-5 with TRBJ1-1; D is perhaps TRBD1 (6 bases). The germline V gene has CDR1 MNHEY and CDR2 SVGAGI. Trimming cost V 6 bases and J 2 bases, with 16 bases left between them. The CDR3 is made up of 15 amino acids. Here the CDR3 reads CASRLSRGGNTEAFF. The CDR3 bases are TGTGCCAGCAGACTATCTCGGGGGGGCAACACTGAAGCTTTCTTT.

The chain uses TRBV4-2 and TRBJ1-1, with a possible D match to TRBD1 (5 bases). Trimming cost V 2 bases and J 6 bases, with 10 bases left between them. This CDR3 spans 13 amino acids. Per the germline V gene, CDR1 is LGHNA and CDR2 is YNFKEQ. The CDR3 DNA follows: TGTGCCAGCAGCCAACCGACAGCTTCTGAAGCTTTCTTT. Its protein product is CASSQPTASEAFF.

The chain is built from TRBV6-1 and TRBJ1-1, with D unclear. CDR3 length equals 13 residues. The V and J ends lost 11 bases and 5 bases respectively, with 18 bases between them. Germline V gene data show CDR1 as MNHNS and CDR2 as SASEGT. The CDR3 sequence: CAVIGFWVTEAFF. The CDR3 DNA is TGTGCCGTCATTGGGTTCTGGGTAACTGAAGCTTTCTTT.

CDR3 in DNA: TGTGCCAGCAGCTCCGAAAGACTTAGCCGTAAGAACGAGCAGTACTTC. Its translation is CASSSERLSRKNEQYF. The V call is TRBV7-3, the J call TRBJ2-7; D is undetermined. Germline CDR1 reads SGHTA; CDR2 reads FQGTGA. The CDR3 length is 16 residues. The germline V and J ends were trimmed by 4 bases and 5 bases, with 21 bases remaining between them.

For this clone: Different DNA sequences within this sample yield the same CDR3. This chain uses TRBV5-1 with TRBJ2-3, with 8 nucleotides matching TRBD2. Germline CDR1 reads SGHRS; CDR2 reads YFSETQ. The CDR3 sequence is 13 residues long. Trimming at V came to 2 bases and at J to 4 bases, leaving 0 bases not matched to a gene. The CDR3 DNA follows: TGCGCCAGCAGCTTAGCGGGAGCAGATACGCAGTATTTT. It codes for CASSLAGADTQYF. Supplemented by reference TRBV5-1 and TRBJ2-3, the full variable domain reads KAGVTQTPRYLIKTRGQQVTLSCSPISGHRSVSWYQQTPGQGLQFLFEYFSETQRNKGNFPGRFSGRQFSNSRSEMNVSTLELGDSALYLCASSLAGADTQYFGPGTRLTVL.

The V call is TRBV19, the J call TRBJ2-4; maybe TRBD2 (6 bases). The germline CDR1 and CDR2 sequences are LNHDA and SQIVND (reference sequence). Trimming pared 3 bases from V and 0 bases from J, leaving 15 bases between. The CDR3 spans 17 residues. CDR3 nucleotide sequence: TGTGCCAGTAGTATTGTCCGTGGGGGAGGAGCCAAAAACATTCAGTACTTC. Amino acid sequence: CASSIVRGGGAKNIQYF.

The chain combines TRBV10-3 with TRBJ2-2, with 7 bases aligning to TRBD2. The CDR3 spans 16 residues. V trimming: 0 bases; J trimming: 4 bases; junction bases outside the gene matches: 5. CDR1 and CDR2 from the germline V gene are ENHRY and SYGVKD. DNA for the CDR3: TGTGCCATCAGTGAGTCGGGGAGGGCCGGCACCGGGGAGCTGTTTTTT. It is translated as CAISESGRAGTGELFF.

The chain combines TRBV19 with TRBJ1-3; D is uncertain. This CDR3 contains 15 residues. The germline CDR1 and CDR2 sequences are LNHDA and SQIVND (reference sequence). Trimming pared 5 bases from V and 4 bases from J, leaving 15 bases between. CDR3 coding DNA: TGTGCCAGTAGTCCCCGGACGTGGGCAGGAAACACCATATATTTT. Protein product: CASSPRTWAGNTIYF.

The rearrangement uses TRBV2 and TRBJ1-1; D ambiguous. This CDR3 region has 12 residues. V gave up 10 bases and J gave up 0 bases, with 9 bases separating them. CDR1 and CDR2 from the germline V gene are SNHLY and FYNNEI. The CDR3 DNA is TGTGCCACCTTAGAGATGAACACTGAAGCTTTCTTT. Encoded protein: CATLEMNTEAFF. Filled out from reference TRBV2 and TRBJ1-1, the complete variable domain reads EPEVTQTPSHQVTQMGQEVILRCVPISNHLYFYWYRQILGQKVEFLVSFYNNEISEKSEIFDDQFSVERPDGSNFTLKIRSTKLEDSAMYFCATLEMNTEAFFGQGTRLTVV.